The entry that follows covers one T cell receptor beta chain sequence. Its antigen is currently unknown. This sample is part of a study of cytomegalovirus exposure and HLA in healthy donors. General study points: About 87% or about 30% of the time was how often most TCR beta V segments were productive, according to an earlier analysis.

This CDR3 is built from 17 residues. Germline V CDR1 and CDR2: SGDLS, YYNGEE. Trimming cost V 0 bases and J 1 base; bases outside gene matches: 7. Primers: 60 Vbeta forward and 13 Jbeta reverse. The protocol was immunoSEQ multiplex PCR, while the TCRdb copy is restricted to in-frame clones and leaves out a portion. Here the sample table reports roughly 78,000 clones. The clonotype was recovered from a man in his forties or fifties in good health and CMV-seronegative. Sequencing input: PBMCs. This sequence joins TRBV9 and TRBJ1-1; 9 nucleotides align to TRBD1. The DNA for the CDR3 is TGTGCCAGCAGCGTAGGGGGGACAGGGTGGCAGAACACTGAAGCTTTCTTT. Translating gives CASSVGGTGWQNTEAFF.